This T cell receptor beta chain was obtained from a study of monozygotic twins with inflammatory bowel disease. After re-calling the 5' RACE reads, TCRdb lists one entry per CDR3 protein, DNA absent. The sample data list 110,000 to 150,000 distinct CDR3 sequences. The germline CDR1 and CDR2 sequences are MDHEN and SYDVKM. The CDR3 loop spans 19 amino acids. Whole-study results and caveats: Inverse Simpson values showed less TCRbeta diversity in IBD patients than in their healthy co-twins.

With respect to this clonotype: The antigen is undetermined.

The TCR was taken from a human donor with ulcerative colitis or Crohn's disease, or a healthy co-twin of an affected twin (not recorded which). What was sequenced was blood. V usage is TRBV28 and J usage is TRBJ1-3; TCRdb picks TRBD1, but there is no DNA to check that call. The CDR3: CASSSTGEVPRGSGNTIYF. Combining the CDR3 with reference TRBV28 and TRBJ1-3 gives the whole variable domain DVKVTQSSRYLVKRTGEKVFLECVQDMDHENMFWYRQDPGLGLRLIYFSYDVKMKEKGDIPEGYSVSREKKERFSLILESASTNQTSMYLCASSSTGEVPRGSGNTIYFGEGSWLTVV.